This record looks at one T cell receptor beta chain sequence and its context. Its antigen remains unidentified. This sample stems from a study of cytomegalovirus exposure and HLA in healthy donors. Across the whole study: An earlier analysis identified 117 million unique TCR beta sequences in 150 million to 200 million T cells.

Points from the study as a whole: The study designated about 180 TCR beta chains cytomegalovirus-associated. It was reported that the classifier diagnosed cytomegalovirus status with high specificity and sensitivity in both the original and validation cohorts.

PCR was performed using 60 Vbeta and 13 Jbeta primers. TCRdb keeps only in-frame clones here, not all; method: immunoSEQ multiplex PCR. The sample comprises 100,000 to 130,000 clones, 82% of which are singletons, and 2% to 3% rests with the top ten. The CDR3 has 17 amino acids. The V gene's germline CDR1 is LGHNA and CDR2 YNFKEQ. The J segment lost 5 bases and the V segment lost 6 bases, leaving 16 bases of the junction unmatched. The V call is TRBV4-2, the J call TRBJ2-5, with 9 positions matching TRBD1. What was sequenced was PBMCs. This TCR derives from a man aged 25 to 40 in good health and CMV-seropositive. The CDR3 coding sequence is TGTGCCAGCAGTCGTACTCTCGGGACAGGGAAGGGGGAGACCCAGTACTTC. The encoded protein is CASSRTLGTGKGETQYF.